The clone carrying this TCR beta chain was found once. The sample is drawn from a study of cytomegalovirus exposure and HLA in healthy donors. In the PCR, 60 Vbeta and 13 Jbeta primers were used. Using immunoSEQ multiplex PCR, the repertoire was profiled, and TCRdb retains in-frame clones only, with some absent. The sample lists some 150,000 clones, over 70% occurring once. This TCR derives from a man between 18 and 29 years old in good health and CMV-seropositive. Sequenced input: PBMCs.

For the CDR3, the DNA is TGTGCCAGCAGCTCAGGACTAGCGGGGGCCGGGAACATTCAGTACTTC. Protein: CASSSGLAGAGNIQYF. V and J are TRBV5-8 and TRBJ2-4, with 13 positions matching TRBD2. After removal of 3 bases from V and 7 bases from J, the junction contained 7 bases not matched to a gene. Per the germline V gene, CDR1 is SGHTS and CDR2 is YDEGEE. CDR3 length equals 16 residues.